These 16 T cell receptor beta chains share one sample of origin, sequenced in a study of shared clonotypes between healthy human individuals. The repertoire was sequenced with immunoSEQ multiplex PCR; TCRdb's copy has only in-frame clones and lacks some. This sample has hundreds of thousands of clones, with 96% found just once. The naive CD8 fraction comprised CD45RO-negative cells positively selected for CCR7 and excluded terminally differentiated effector memory CD45RA+ cells. Sequences were obtained from naive CD8+ T cells sorted from blood. These receptors originate from a woman aged 25 to 39 in good health.

V is TRBV7-2 and J is TRBJ1-6; 11 bases map to TRBD1. Unmatched junction bases numbered 3, after V lost 1 base and J lost 7 bases. Germline V gene lookup returns CDR1 SGHTA and CDR2 FQGNSA. The CDR3 loop spans 16 amino acids. CDR3 bases: TGTGCCAGCAGCTTAGGGGACAGGGGGTGGAATTCACCCCTCCACTTT. It specifies CASSLGDRGWNSPLHF.

The chain combines TRBV27 with TRBJ2-7; D perhaps matches TRBD1 (6 bases). Trimming left V 8 bases short and J 6 bases short, with 17 bases between. The CDR3 contains 13 residues. CDR1 is MNHEY and CDR2 is SMNVEV in the germline V gene (reference sequence). CDR3 protein: CASGEPWGPEQYF. In nucleotides, the CDR3 is TGTGCCAGCGGGGAACCCTGGGGGCCCGAGCAGTACTTC.

The chain uses TRBV5-6 and TRBJ2-2; 9 nucleotides line up with TRBD2. The CDR3 covers 19 residues. The V gene end was trimmed by 9 bases and the J gene end by 0 bases; junction bases not matched to a gene: 18. In germline, CDR1 is SGHDT, CDR2 YYEEEE. CDR3 bases: TGTGCCACCAAACGGGGGTGGTGGGAGCGGGAGGCGAACACCGGGGAGCTGTTTTTT. It is translated as CATKRGWWEREANTGELFF.

The rearrangement joins TRBV29-1 to TRBJ2-6; D is unclear. Germline CDR1 reads SQVTM; CDR2 reads ANQGSEA. This CDR3 has 11 amino acids. V gave up 4 bases and J gave up 10 bases, with 8 bases separating them. The CDR3 DNA sequence: TGCAGCGTTGGGACGGTAAACGTCCTGACTTTC. Protein product: CSVGTVNVLTF.

The V call is TRBV27, the J call TRBJ2-1, with 7 bases fitting TRBD2. This CDR3 has 16 residues. The V segment lost 3 bases and the J segment 2 bases; nucleotides outside the gene matches: 7. The V gene's germline CDR1 is MNHEY and CDR2 SMNVEV (reference sequence). The CDR3 reads CASSLRGSLPYNEQFF. CDR3 DNA: TGTGCCAGCAGTTTGCGCGGGAGCCTACCCTACAATGAGCAGTTCTTC.

Comments on this clone: The sample carries other DNA sequences with the same CDR3. The V call is TRBV7-9, the J call TRBJ2-2; no firm D call. CDR3 length: 13 amino acids. CDR1 is SEHNR, CDR2 FQNEAQ, per germline (reference sequence). Trimming removed 0 bases at V and 4 bases at J, with 3 bases between. Here the CDR3 reads CASSLALTGELFF. The DNA of the CDR3 is TGTGCCAGCAGCTTAGCGCTCACCGGGGAGCTGTTTTTT.

The chain combines TRBV23-1 with TRBJ1-2; a weak D match, TRBD1 (6 bases). TRBV23-1 is an ORF; its function is uncertain. V dropped 3 bases and J dropped 3 bases, with 14 bases sitting between them. The CDR3 has 15 residues. The DNA of the CDR3 is TGCGCCAGCAGTCACCCGGGACAAGCGCACTATGGCTACACCTTC. Translating it yields CASSHPGQAHYGYTF.

V usage is TRBV2 and J usage is TRBJ2-3, with 10 bases identical to TRBD2. Germline V gene lookup returns CDR1 SNHLY and CDR2 FYNNEI. The CDR3 consists of 16 residues. V dropped 7 bases and J dropped 5; count of bases not matched to a gene: 12. The CDR3 sequence: CASKTSGSPQGDTQYF. CDR3 sequence (DNA): TGTGCCAGCAAGACTAGCGGGTCCCCCCAGGGAGATACGCAGTATTTT.

The CDR3 reads CASSIRGSATYNEQFF. The CDR3 DNA is TGTGCCAGCAGCATCAGGGGAAGCGCTACCTACAATGAGCAGTTCTTC. V usage is TRBV2 and J usage is TRBJ2-1, with a possible D match to TRBD1 (6 bases). Germline assignment: CDR1 SNHLY and CDR2 FYNNEI. Trimming pared 6 bases from V and 2 bases from J, leaving 17 bases between. This CDR3 has 16 residues.

The rearrangement links TRBV28 to TRBJ2-7; 10 bases agree with TRBD2. This CDR3 has 17 amino acids. The germline V gene encodes CDR1 MDHEN and CDR2 SYDVKM. Trimming at V came to 5 bases and at J to 6 bases, leaving 16 bases not matched to a gene. CDR3 residues: CASSPRLSGRAGGEQYF. The CDR3, as DNA: TGTGCCAGCAGTCCCCGCCTAAGCGGGAGGGCCGGTGGCGAGCAGTACTTC.

The rearrangement links TRBV2 to TRBJ2-3, with 9 bases lining up with TRBD2. Germline CDR1 reads SNHLY; CDR2 reads FYNNEI. Trimming at V came to 5 bases and at J to 4 bases, leaving 10 bases not matched to a gene. There are 16 residues in the CDR3. CDR3 residues: CASSPGLAHVADTQYF. CDR3 nucleotide sequence: TGTGCCAGCAGTCCCGGACTAGCGCACGTTGCAGATACGCAGTATTTT.

The chain combines TRBV27 with TRBJ2-1; 11 bases line up with TRBD2. The CDR3 extends over 15 amino acids. Germline-derived CDR1 and CDR2 are MNHEY and SMNVEV (reference sequence). V lost 7 bases, J lost 9 bases, and 11 bases stayed unmatched. DNA for the CDR3: TGTGCCAGCACAGGCACCGCTAGCGGGAGGCTTGAGCAGTTCTTC. Its translation: CASTGTASGRLEQFF.

CDR3 sequence: CASSYRPLLQADEQYF. CDR3 bases: TGTGCCAGTTCCTATCGTCCCCTCTTACAGGCGGACGAGCAGTACTTC. The chain uses TRBV19 and TRBJ2-7; a possible D gene is TRBD1 (5 bases). V was shortened by 8 bases and J by 5 bases, with 25 bases between the two germline ends. Looked up from germline, CDR1 is LNHDA and CDR2 is SQIVND (reference sequence). CDR3 length equals 16 residues.

The V call is TRBV28, the J call TRBJ2-7; 9 bases agree with TRBD2. After removal of 5 bases from V and 2 bases from J, the junction contained 10 bases not matched to a gene. Per germline, CDR1 MDHEN and CDR2 SYDVKM. The CDR3 runs to 16 residues. CDR3 in amino acids: CASSTPPREGPYEQYF. The CDR3, as DNA: TGTGCCAGCAGTACCCCCCCGCGGGAGGGCCCCTACGAGCAGTACTTC.

As to this clone: Other DNA sequences within the sample encode an identical CDR3. This chain links TRBV27 with TRBJ2-7; D unresolved. Trimming left V 4 bases short and J 1 base short, with 5 bases between. CDR3 length equals 12 residues. Per germline, CDR1 MNHEY and CDR2 SMNVEV (reference sequence). The chain's CDR3 is CASSSNSYEQYF. CDR3 coding DNA: TGTGCCAGCAGTTCCAATTCCTACGAGCAGTACTTC.

V usage is TRBV28 and J usage is TRBJ1-5; D is perhaps TRBD1 (6 bases). Germline V gene sequence: CDR1 MDHEN, CDR2 SYDVKM. This CDR3 is 15 amino acids long. V was clipped by 6 bases and J by 6 bases, with 18 bases between them. Here the CDR3 reads CASSLVGGSTQPQHF. The CDR3 DNA reads as TGTGCCAGCAGCCTAGTAGGGGGGTCAACTCAGCCCCAGCATTTT.